This passage covers 7 T cell receptor beta chains from one sample sequenced in a study of spatial heterogeneity in lung cancer. These TCRs are of unknown antigen specificity. Time point denoted: sample taken at primary tumor resection. Overall study results and limits: Mutation tallies in tumors tracked expanded intratumoral alpha and beta TCR counts.

Using its own MiXCR run on the 5' RACE reads, TCRdb lists one record per CDR3 protein. The sample yields about 100,000 distinct CDR3 sequences, about 4.4% seen once. This sample comprised lung tumor tissue, obtained at surgery. All receptors come from a male donor with early-stage non-small cell lung cancer.

There are a few counts of this clonotype. V usage is TRBV28 and J usage is TRBJ2-3; TRBD2 matches at 7 bases. This CDR3 comprises 16 residues. Germline V gives CDR1 MDHEN, CDR2 SYDVKM. J lost 0 bases, V lost 5 bases, and 8 bases had no gene match. CDR3 loop: CASSPRRGESTDTQYF. The CDR3 DNA reads as TGTGCCAGCAGTCCACGTCGGGGGGAGAGCACAGATACGCAGTATTTT.

The chain is built from TRBV5-5 and TRBJ1-3; 8 bases align to TRBD1. CDR1 is SGHKS and CDR2 is YYEKEE in the germline V gene (reference sequence). The V gene end was trimmed by 3 bases and the J gene end by 3 bases; junction bases not matched to a gene: 5. The CDR3 consists of 15 residues. This chain's CDR3 is CASSSRDRHGNTIYF. In DNA, the CDR3 is TGTGCCAGCAGCTCAAGGGACAGGCATGGAAACACCATATATTTT.

A remark on this clonotype: At one boundary the junction diverges from the germline segment, which might be a read error. This chain connects TRBV6-1 to TRBJ2-6; 9 nucleotides match TRBD1. Per the germline V gene, CDR1 is MNHNS and CDR2 is SASEGT. This CDR3 has 14 residues. In nucleotides, the CDR3 is TGTGCCAGCAGTGACAGACAGGGGGTCAACGTCCTGACTTTC. Residues: CASSDRQGVNVLTF.

The sample holds many counts of this clonotype. The chain has TRBV6-1 and TRBJ2-3; 8 bases are a match to TRBD2. Germline CDR1 MNHNS, CDR2 SASEGT. J was trimmed by 4 bases and V by 8 bases; bases with no gene match: 8. The CDR3 sequence is 14 residues long. This CDR3 is CASAMGLVADTQYF. The CDR3 DNA sequence: TGTGCCAGCGCCATGGGACTAGTGGCAGATACGCAGTATTTT.

The rearrangement links TRBV29-1 to TRBJ2-5, with a possible D match to TRBD1 (5 bases). V lost 5 bases, J lost 5 bases, and 18 bases lay in between. The CDR3 sequence is 14 residues long. Germline assignment: CDR1 SQVTM and CDR2 ANQGSEA. The chain's CDR3 is CSVYGAGNMETQYF. The DNA of the CDR3 is TGCAGCGTTTATGGCGCAGGGAATATGGAGACCCAGTACTTC.

This clonotype was seen a handful of times. The chain recombines TRBV3-1 with TRBJ2-1, with D possibly being TRBD1 or TRBD2 (5 bases each). This CDR3 is 14 amino acids long. V was pared by 3 bases and J by 3 bases, with 9 bases between. Germline assignment: CDR1 LGHDT and CDR2 YNNKEL (reference sequence). The CDR3 DNA sequence: TGTGCCAGCAGCCATTTGGGGGACTACAATGAGCAGTTCTTC. Encoded protein: CASSHLGDYNEQFF.

By proportion, this clonotype is medium-sized. The chain uses TRBV28 and TRBJ2-3; 8 nucleotides align to TRBD1. V lost 3 bases, J lost 6 bases, and 17 bases stayed unmatched. Germline V gene lookup returns CDR1 MDHEN and CDR2 SYDVKM. This CDR3 is 18 amino acids long. DNA for the CDR3: TGTGCCAGCAGTTTTGTCTTGCAGGGGGCGCTGGGGTTGGATACGCAGTATTTT. Protein: CASSFVLQGALGLDTQYF.